This TCR beta chain came from a study of spatial heterogeneity in lung cancer. Study outcomes and limitations: Ubiquitous expanded tumor TCRs were seen in blood more at resection than at follow-up.

The CDR3 is 14 amino acids. CDR1 and CDR2 (germline): SGHVS, FQNEAQ. Trimming took 1 base from V and 5 from J; bases not matched to a gene: 1. Time point: sample taken at primary tumor resection. Unsorted whole RNA of tumor, nontumor lung or frozen PBMC was sequenced. Every TCR cDNA molecule bore its own unique molecular identifier. A single record per CDR3 protein comes from TCRdb applying MiXCR to the 5' RACE reads. The repertoire consists of roughly 28,000 distinct CDR3 sequences, with 7.5% to 9.5% occurring once and the leading ten covering under 40%. The sample holds many counts of this clonotype. What it recognizes is unknown.

The sample was PBMCs, taken at surgery. The genes are TRBV7-8 and TRBJ1-1; 10 bases match TRBD1. The sequence was collected from a female donor with early-stage non-small cell lung cancer. CDR3 sequence reads: CASSLGDRGTEAFF. DNA of the CDR3: TGTGCCAGCAGCTTAGGGGACAGGGGAACTGAAGCTTTCTTT.